These 12 T cell receptor beta chains share one sample of origin, sequenced in a study of blood T cell repertoires in COVID-19. Assay used: immunoSEQ multiplex PCR; TCRdb lists only in-frame clones, some missing. The sample contains a few hundred thousand clones, roughly nine tenths of which appear only once. Sequenced sample: PBMCs or T cells enriched from blood (not recorded which). These receptors were obtained from a woman aged 55-75 years who had recovered from COVID-19.

Of note for this clone: Other DNA sequences in this specimen translate into the identical CDR3. The chain combines TRBV9 with TRBJ2-7, with 10 positions matching TRBD2. V gave up 4 bases and J gave up 1 base; unmatched junction bases: 2. There are 14 residues in the CDR3. Germline V lookup: CDR1 SGDLS, CDR2 YYNGEE. For the CDR3, the DNA is TGTGCCAGCAGCCCTAGCGGGGGATCCTACGAGCAGTACTTC. This translates into CASSPSGGSYEQYF.

This chain links TRBV12-5 with TRBJ1-2, with 10 bases lining up with TRBD1. The CDR3 length is 19 residues. The junction had 15 bases not matched to a gene; V was cut back by 5 bases and J by 0 bases. The germline V gene has CDR1 LGHNT and CDR2 FRNRAP. The CDR3 reads CASGPPGQGNDRANYGYTF. DNA for the CDR3: TGTGCTAGTGGTCCGCCGGGACAGGGGAATGATAGAGCTAACTATGGCTACACCTTC.

The chain recombines TRBV7-2 with TRBJ1-2; D call uncertain. The CDR3 totals 16 residues. V was cut by 3 bases and J by 2 bases, with 16 bases left in between. Per germline, CDR1 SGHTA and CDR2 FQGNSA. CDR3 sequence: CASSFGGPAANYGYTF. CDR3 sequence (DNA): TGTGCCAGCAGCTTTGGAGGCCCGGCGGCCAACTATGGCTACACCTTC.

V and J are TRBV19 and TRBJ1-5; 10 nucleotides match TRBD1. The V segment lost 4 bases and the J segment 2 bases; nucleotides outside the gene matches: 5. The germline gives CDR1 LNHDA, CDR2 SQIVND (reference sequence). The CDR3 extends over 16 amino acids. CDR3 nucleotide sequence: TGTGCCAGTAGTAGACAGGGGGCGTCCGGCAATCAGCCCCAGCATTTT. This sequence encodes CASSRQGASGNQPQHF.

The gene calls are TRBV5-1 and TRBJ1-2; 8 nucleotides match TRBD1. The germline CDR1 and CDR2 sequences are SGHRS and YFSETQ. The CDR3 runs 14 residues. V was pared by 2 bases and J by 8 bases, with 8 bases of the junction left unmatched. The CDR3 sequence: CASSLGQGPWGYTF. The CDR3 region has the DNA TGCGCCAGCAGCTTAGGACAGGGTCCTTGGGGCTACACCTTC. The variable domain in full, completed from reference TRBV5-1 and TRBJ1-2, reads KAGVTQTPRYLIKTRGQQVTLSCSPISGHRSVSWYQQTPGQGLQFLFEYFSETQRNKGNFPGRFSGRQFSNSRSEMNVSTLELGDSALYLCASSLGQGPWGYTFGSGTRLTVV.

V and J are TRBV6-5 and TRBJ1-2; 8 bases fit TRBD1. Germline CDR1 and CDR2: MNHEY and SVGAGI. This CDR3 has 16 amino acids. J lost 4 bases, V lost 4 bases, and 11 bases had no gene match. CDR3: CASSSGQGPSFYGYTF. CDR3 coding DNA: TGTGCCAGCAGTTCTGGACAGGGCCCTAGTTTCTATGGCTACACCTTC.

V is TRBV12-3 or TRBV12-4 and J is TRBJ1-2; D gene ambiguous. CDR3 length: 13 residues. V was trimmed by 5 bases and J by 0 bases, leaving 7 bases between them. CDR3: CASSPTPNYGYTF. The CDR3 region has the DNA TGTGCCAGCAGTCCTACTCCTAACTATGGCTACACCTTC.

The table lists this clone with a count of one. The rearrangement links TRBV28 to TRBJ2-1; 10 bases align to TRBD2. After removal of 7 bases from V and 5 bases from J, the junction contained 8 bases not matched to a gene. The CDR3 has 15 residues. CDR1 MDHEN and CDR2 SYDVKM come from the germline V gene. CDR3 in DNA: TGTGCCAGCATACCCTTAGCGGGGGGAAACAATGAGCAGTTCTTC. It is translated as CASIPLAGGNNEQFF.

V usage is TRBV11-2 and J usage is TRBJ2-3; 10 nucleotides match TRBD2. The germline V gene encodes CDR1 SGHAT and CDR2 FQNNGV. Losses at the gene ends were 1 base for V and 3 bases for J; bases not matched to a gene: 10. This CDR3 has 18 residues. The CDR3 loop reads CASSLAHLSGGTTDTQYF. The CDR3 DNA follows: TGTGCCAGCAGCTTAGCCCACCTTAGCGGGGGGACAACAGATACGCAGTATTTT.

The J gene is TRBJ1-5, the V gene TRBV30; D not certain. Germline CDR1 GTSNPN, CDR2 SVGIG (reference sequence). V lost 3 bases and J lost 1, with 7 bases in between. The CDR3 extends over 13 amino acids. CDR3 protein: CAWSKRSNQPQHF. For the CDR3, the DNA is TGTGCCTGGAGCAAGCGCAGCAATCAGCCCCAGCATTTT.

The chain recombines TRBV2 with TRBJ2-3; tentatively, D is TRBD2 (5 bases). The germline V gene encodes CDR1 SNHLY and CDR2 FYNNEI. The length of the CDR3 is 13 residues. The V gene lost 4 bases and the J gene lost 3 bases, with 8 bases spanning the gap. The chain's CDR3 is CASSGVATDTQYF. DNA of the CDR3: TGTGCCAGCAGTGGAGTAGCGACAGATACGCAGTATTTT.

The chain links TRBV2 to TRBJ2-7; TRBD1 agrees at 7 bases. With V trimmed by 4 bases and J by 0 bases, 12 bases remained unmatched. This CDR3 is built from 17 residues. CDR1 is SNHLY and CDR2 is FYNNEI in the germline V gene. As DNA, the CDR3 is TGTGCCAGCAGTGTCTACCGGGACAGACCATCCTCCTACGAGCAGTACTTC. Residues: CASSVYRDRPSSYEQYF.